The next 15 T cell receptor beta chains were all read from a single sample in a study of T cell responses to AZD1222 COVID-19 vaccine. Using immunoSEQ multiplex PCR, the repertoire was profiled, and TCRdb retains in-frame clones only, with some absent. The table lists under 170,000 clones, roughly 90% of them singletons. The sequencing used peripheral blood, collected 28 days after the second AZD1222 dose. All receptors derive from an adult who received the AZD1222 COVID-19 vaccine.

CDR3 loop: CATSDSMDRGNEKLFF. The CDR3 DNA reads as TGTGCCACCAGTGATTCGATGGACAGGGGTAATGAAAAACTGTTTTTT. This chain links TRBV24-1 with TRBJ1-4, with 9 bases identical to TRBD1. The ends lost 2 bases at V and 4 bases at J; junction bases unmatched: 4. Germline-derived CDR1 and CDR2 are KGHDR and SFDVKD. This CDR3 contains 16 residues.

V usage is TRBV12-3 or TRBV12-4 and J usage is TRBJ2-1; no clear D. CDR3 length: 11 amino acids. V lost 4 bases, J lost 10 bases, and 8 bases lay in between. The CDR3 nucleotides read TGTGCCAGCAGTTGGGTGGTAGAGCAGTTCTTC. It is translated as CASSWVVEQFF.

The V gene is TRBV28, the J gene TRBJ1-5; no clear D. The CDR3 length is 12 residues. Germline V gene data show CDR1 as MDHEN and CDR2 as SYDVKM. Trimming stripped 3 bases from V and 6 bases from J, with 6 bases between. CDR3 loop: CASSFATQPQHF. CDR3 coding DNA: TGTGCCAGCAGTTTCGCGACTCAGCCCCAGCATTTT.

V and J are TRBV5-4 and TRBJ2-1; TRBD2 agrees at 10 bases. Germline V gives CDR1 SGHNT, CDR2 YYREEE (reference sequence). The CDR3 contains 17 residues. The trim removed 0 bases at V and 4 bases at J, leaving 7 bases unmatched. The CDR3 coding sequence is TGTGCCAGCAGCTTGGTCCCTAGCGGGAGTAGATACAATGAGCAGTTCTTC. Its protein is CASSLVPSGSRYNEQFF.

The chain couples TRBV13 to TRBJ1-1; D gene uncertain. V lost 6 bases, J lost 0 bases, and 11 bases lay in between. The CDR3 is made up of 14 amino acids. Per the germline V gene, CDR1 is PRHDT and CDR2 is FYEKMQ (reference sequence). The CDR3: CASRARLMNTEAFF. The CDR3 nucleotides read TGTGCCAGCAGGGCCCGCCTTATGAACACTGAAGCTTTCTTT.

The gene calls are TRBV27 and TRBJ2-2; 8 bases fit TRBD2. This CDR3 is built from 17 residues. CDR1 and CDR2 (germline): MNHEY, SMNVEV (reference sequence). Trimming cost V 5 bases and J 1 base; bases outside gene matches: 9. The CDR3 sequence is CASSPRFLAGNTGELFF. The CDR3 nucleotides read TGTGCCAGCAGTCCCCGTTTCCTAGCGGGGAACACCGGGGAGCTGTTTTTT.

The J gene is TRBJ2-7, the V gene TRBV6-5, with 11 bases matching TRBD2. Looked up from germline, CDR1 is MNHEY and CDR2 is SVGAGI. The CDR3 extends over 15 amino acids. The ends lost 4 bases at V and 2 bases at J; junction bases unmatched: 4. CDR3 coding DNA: TGTGCCAGCAGTTCACTAGCGGGAGCGGCCTACGAGCAGTACTTC. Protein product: CASSSLAGAAYEQYF.

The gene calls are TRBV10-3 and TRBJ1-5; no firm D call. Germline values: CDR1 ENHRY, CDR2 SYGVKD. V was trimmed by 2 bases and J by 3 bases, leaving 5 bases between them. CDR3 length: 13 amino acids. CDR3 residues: CAISEMLNQPQHF. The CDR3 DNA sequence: TGTGCCATCAGTGAGATGCTCAATCAGCCCCAGCATTTT.

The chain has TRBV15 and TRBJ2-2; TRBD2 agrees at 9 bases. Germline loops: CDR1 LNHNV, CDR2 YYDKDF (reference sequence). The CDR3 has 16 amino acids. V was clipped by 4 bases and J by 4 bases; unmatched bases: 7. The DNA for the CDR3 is TGTGCCACCAGCAATTTAGCGGGAGAGGTCACCGGGGAGCTGTTTTTT. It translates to CATSNLAGEVTGELFF. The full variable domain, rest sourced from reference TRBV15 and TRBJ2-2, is DAMVIQNPRYQVTQFGKPVTLSCSQTLNHNVMYWYQQKSSQAPKLLFHYYDKDFNNEADTPDNFQSRRPNTSFCFLDIRSPGLGDTAMYLCATSNLAGEVTGELFFGEGSRLTVL.

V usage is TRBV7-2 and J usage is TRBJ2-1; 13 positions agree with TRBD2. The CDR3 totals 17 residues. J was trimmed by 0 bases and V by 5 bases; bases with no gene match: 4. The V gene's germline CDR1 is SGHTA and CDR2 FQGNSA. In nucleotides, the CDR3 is TGTGCCAGCAGCGCTGGACTAGCGGGAGTCTCCTACAATGAGCAGTTCTTC. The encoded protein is CASSAGLAGVSYNEQFF.

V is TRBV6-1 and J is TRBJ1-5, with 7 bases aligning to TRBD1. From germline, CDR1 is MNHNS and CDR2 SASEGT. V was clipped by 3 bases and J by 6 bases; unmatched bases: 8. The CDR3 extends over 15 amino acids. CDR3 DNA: TGTGCCAGCAGTGACCGACAGGGAGGTTCTCAGCCCCAGCATTTT. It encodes CASSDRQGGSQPQHF.

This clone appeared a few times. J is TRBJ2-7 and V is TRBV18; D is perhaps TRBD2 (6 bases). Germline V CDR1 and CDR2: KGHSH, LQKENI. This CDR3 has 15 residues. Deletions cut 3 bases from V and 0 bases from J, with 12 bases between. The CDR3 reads CASSPWRGASYEQYF. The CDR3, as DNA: TGTGCCAGCTCACCGTGGCGGGGTGCCTCCTACGAGCAGTACTTC.

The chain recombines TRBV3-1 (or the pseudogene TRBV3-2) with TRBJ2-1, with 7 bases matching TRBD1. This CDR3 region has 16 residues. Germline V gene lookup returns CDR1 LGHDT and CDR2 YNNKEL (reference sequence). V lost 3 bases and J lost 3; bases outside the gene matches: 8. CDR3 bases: TGTGCCAGCAGCCACCCACGGGACAGCAACTACAATGAGCAGTTCTTC. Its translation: CASSHPRDSNYNEQFF.

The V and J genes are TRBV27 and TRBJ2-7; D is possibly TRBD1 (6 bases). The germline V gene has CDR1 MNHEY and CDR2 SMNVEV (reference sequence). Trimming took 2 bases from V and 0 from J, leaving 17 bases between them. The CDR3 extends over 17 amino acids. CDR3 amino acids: CASSLQIGQTISYEQYF. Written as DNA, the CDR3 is TGTGCCAGCAGTTTACAGATAGGACAGACAATCTCCTACGAGCAGTACTTC.

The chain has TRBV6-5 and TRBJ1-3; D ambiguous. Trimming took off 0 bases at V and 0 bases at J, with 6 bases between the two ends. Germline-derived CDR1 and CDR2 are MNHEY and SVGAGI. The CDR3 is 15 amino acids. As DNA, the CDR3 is TGTGCCAGCAGTTACTCGTATTTCTCTGGAAACACCATATATTTT. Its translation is CASSYSYFSGNTIYF.